The 28 T cell receptor beta chains reported below all come from one sample, sequenced in a study of patients and donors after allogeneic stem cell transplantation. TCRdb passed the RT-PCR reads through MiXCR, listing each CDR3 protein once. This sample has about 90,000 distinct CDR3 sequences, with roughly 52% found just once. What was sequenced was blood, either unsorted or a sorted T cell fraction (not recorded which). The receptor source for this set is a human donor who was either an allogeneic HSCT recipient or a stem cell or donor lymphocyte infusion donor (not recorded which). It is not recorded whose cells these are; they may come from a transplant donor.

This clonotype has just a few counts. This chain links TRBV7-2 with TRBJ1-5; D not certain. This CDR3 contains 13 residues. The germline V and J ends were trimmed by 4 bases and 4 bases, with 8 bases remaining between them. The V gene's germline CDR1 is SGHTA and CDR2 FQGNSA. In DNA, the CDR3 is TGTGCCAGCAGCTATAGAGGTAATCAGCCCCAGCATTTT. Translated, it gives CASSYRGNQPQHF.

The CDR3 DNA reads as TGTGCCAGCAGCCACCCTCCAACTTACGAGCAGTACTTC. Its protein product is CASSHPPTYEQYF. The chain joins TRBV3-1 to TRBJ2-7; D is uncertain. Germline V gene data show CDR1 as LGHDT and CDR2 as YNNKEL (reference sequence). V was trimmed by 3 bases and J by 4 bases, leaving 10 bases between them. This CDR3 has 13 residues.

This sequence joins TRBV20-1 and TRBJ1-1, with D unresolved. The CDR3 covers 10 residues. V was clipped by 6 bases and J by 6 bases, with 8 bases between them. Germline loops: CDR1 DFQATT, CDR2 SNEGSKA (reference sequence). The CDR3 DNA reads as TGCAGTGCCCTCAATCCTGAAGCTTTCTTT. Encoded protein: CSALNPEAFF.

The chain uses TRBV20-1 and TRBJ1-5; D uncertain. Deletions cut 0 bases from V and 5 bases from J, with 8 bases between. This CDR3 has 13 amino acids. Germline lookup yields CDR1 DFQATT and CDR2 SNEGSKA (reference sequence). DNA for the CDR3: TGCAGTGCTAGAGATGCCTCATATCAGCCCCAGCATTTT. Translating it yields CSARDASYQPQHF.

This clonotype was counted a few times. The rearrangement uses TRBV20-1 and TRBJ1-2; D possibly corresponds to TRBD1 (5 bases). This CDR3 is 13 amino acids long. The germline V gene has CDR1 DFQATT and CDR2 SNEGSKA (reference sequence). Trimming cost V 6 bases and J 1 base, with 12 bases left between them. CDR3: CSALTGINYGYTF. The CDR3 DNA is TGCAGTGCATTAACAGGAATTAACTATGGCTACACCTTC.

This chain connects TRBV29-1 to TRBJ2-7; unclear D gene. V lost 1 base, J lost 4 bases, and 8 bases lay in between. The CDR3 length is 12 residues. Per germline, CDR1 SQVTM and CDR2 ANQGSEA. CDR3 region: CSVEVGGYEQYF. As DNA, the CDR3 is TGCAGCGTTGAAGTAGGTGGGTACGAGCAGTACTTC.

The V gene is TRBV4-3, the J gene TRBJ2-4; D possibly corresponds to TRBD2 (6 bases). The length of the CDR3 is 18 residues. The V end was cut by 0 bases, the J end by 0 bases, with 15 bases between. The germline gives CDR1 LGHNA, CDR2 YSLEER. CDR3 DNA sequence: TGCGCCAGCAGCCAAGAAGTAGGGACTTTACTAGCCAAAAACATTCAGTACTTC. This sequence encodes CASSQEVGTLLAKNIQYF.

The gene calls are TRBV28 and TRBJ1-3, with D unclear. Germline CDR1 MDHEN, CDR2 SYDVKM. V was trimmed by 8 bases and J by 4 bases, leaving 15 bases between them. This CDR3 contains 14 residues. CDR3 region: CASLRSSAGNTIYF. The CDR3, as DNA: TGTGCCAGCTTAAGGTCCTCCGCCGGAAACACCATATATTTT.

The chain carries TRBV6-2 or TRBV6-3 and TRBJ1-2, with 9 bases identical to TRBD1. There are 17 residues in the CDR3. CDR1 MNHEY and CDR2 SVGEGT come from the germline V gene. V dropped 0 bases and J dropped 4; count of bases not matched to a gene: 9. CDR3 DNA sequence: TGTGCCAGCAGTTACTCGAGTAAGGGACAGGGCGTCTATGGCTACACCTTC. Encoded protein: CASSYSSKGQGVYGYTF.

This clonotype was counted between two and nine times. The chain uses TRBV18 and TRBJ1-4; tentative D call: TRBD1 (5 bases). This CDR3 spans 15 amino acids. Per germline, CDR1 KGHSH and CDR2 LQKENI. The ends were cut back, 3 bases at V and 3 bases at J, with 11 bases in the middle. DNA for the CDR3: TGTGCCAGCTCACCTCAGGAGGGGTCTAATGAAAAACTGTTTTTT. Amino acid sequence: CASSPQEGSNEKLFF.

The chain links TRBV12-3 or TRBV12-4 to TRBJ2-2; perhaps TRBD1 as D (5 bases). This CDR3 region has 14 residues. V lost 6 bases and J lost 2, with 10 bases in between. The CDR3 nucleotides are TGTGCCAGCAGACGACAGAGCAACACCGGGGAGCTGTTTTTT. Residues: CASRRQSNTGELFF.

This clonotype was seen only a few times. This sequence joins TRBV10-1 and TRBJ1-2; D call uncertain. The CDR3 sequence is 13 residues long. Germline assignment: CDR1 WNHNN and CDR2 SYGVQD (reference sequence). Trimming took 0 bases from V and 2 from J, leaving 4 bases between them. The CDR3 sequence: CASSESYNYGYTF. DNA for the CDR3: TGCGCCAGCAGTGAGTCGTACAACTATGGCTACACCTTC.

This chain uses TRBV20-1 with TRBJ1-3; D perhaps matches TRBD1 (5 bases). The CDR3 sequence is 14 residues long. Per the germline V gene, CDR1 is DFQATT and CDR2 is SNEGSKA (reference sequence). Trimming pared 2 bases from V and 2 bases from J, leaving 10 bases between. CDR3: CSARRDSTGNTIYF. In DNA form, the CDR3 reads TGCAGTGCTAGAAGGGACTCTACTGGAAACACCATATATTTT.

In DNA, the CDR3 is TGTGCCAGCAGCTTGGAACAGTGGAGTGGCTACACCTTC. This gives the protein CASSLEQWSGYTF. This chain links TRBV5-5 with TRBJ1-2, with unresolved D. V shed 0 bases and J shed 7 bases, with 10 bases lying between them. Germline assignment: CDR1 SGHKS and CDR2 YYEKEE (reference sequence). The CDR3 length is 13 residues.

J is TRBJ1-5 and V is TRBV28, with a weak D call TRBD1 (6 bases). V was trimmed by 8 bases and J by 1 base, leaving 15 bases between them. The CDR3 runs 15 residues. Germline V lookup: CDR1 MDHEN, CDR2 SYDVKM. The chain's CDR3 is CASDWGLGSNQPQHF. The CDR3 region has the DNA TGTGCCAGCGATTGGGGGCTCGGGAGCAATCAGCCCCAGCATTTT.

This clonotype was recorded a few times. This chain connects TRBV25-1 to TRBJ1-1; weak D call: TRBD1 (5 bases). The CDR3 is 15 amino acids. V dropped 1 base and J dropped 3 bases, with 12 bases sitting between them. Germline loops: CDR1 MGHDK, CDR2 SYGVNS. Written as DNA, the CDR3 is TGTGCCAGCAGTGAATCTGCCAGGGCGGACACTGAAGCTTTCTTT. Translation gives CASSESARADTEAFF.

The chain carries TRBV6-5 and TRBJ1-3; D remains unclear. The germline V gene encodes CDR1 MNHEY and CDR2 SVGAGI. The CDR3 has 15 residues. V was clipped by 7 bases and J by 2 bases, with 15 bases between them. The CDR3 nucleotides read TGTGCCAGCACCGCCGACTCGCTGCCTGGAAACACCATATATTTT. It codes for CASTADSLPGNTIYF.

V usage is TRBV29-1 and J usage is TRBJ1-5; 8 bases match TRBD1. The germline V gene encodes CDR1 SQVTM and CDR2 ANQGSEA. Trimming took 8 bases from V and 0 from J; bases not matched to a gene: 9. The CDR3 runs to 15 residues. This chain's CDR3 is CSHLDRAYSNQPQHF. The DNA of the CDR3 is TGCAGCCATTTGGACAGGGCCTATAGCAATCAGCCCCAGCATTTT.

The rearrangement uses TRBV3-1 and TRBJ1-6, with D tentatively TRBD1 (5 bases). The CDR3 is 15 amino acids. Per germline, CDR1 LGHDT and CDR2 YNNKEL (reference sequence). V was trimmed by 4 bases and J by 8 bases, leaving 15 bases between them. The CDR3 DNA follows: TGTGCCAGCAGCCCTGGGACGGCGGATTATTCACCCCTCCACTTT. Encoded protein: CASSPGTADYSPLHF.

The chain employs TRBV12-3 or TRBV12-4 and TRBJ1-1; D is uncertain. The V end was cut by 6 bases, the J end by 3 bases, with 17 bases between. The CDR3 length is 15 residues. CDR3 sequence reads: CASSHAGDRDTEAFF. In DNA form, the CDR3 reads TGTGCCAGCAGCCACGCGGGTGACCGGGACACTGAAGCTTTCTTT.

This clonotype occurred a few times. This chain connects TRBV28 to TRBJ1-5, with D unclear. There are 16 residues in the CDR3. The ends were cut back, 1 base at V and 2 bases at J, with 12 bases in the middle. The germline gives CDR1 MDHEN, CDR2 SYDVKM. In DNA, the CDR3 is TGTGCCAGCAGTTTATTGGGGTCCTGGGGCAATCAGCCCCAGCATTTT. Amino acid sequence: CASSLLGSWGNQPQHF.

This chain joins TRBV5-1 and TRBJ1-1; D might be TRBD1 (6 bases). The germline V gene encodes CDR1 SGHRS and CDR2 YFSETQ. This CDR3 comprises 16 residues. The V end was cut by 0 bases, the J end by 4 bases, with 16 bases between. The CDR3 spells CASSLVSGAPRTEAFF. The CDR3 DNA follows: TGCGCCAGCAGCTTGGTTTCGGGGGCGCCCCGCACTGAAGCTTTCTTT.

CDR3 sequence (DNA): TGTGCCACCAGTGAACGCGGGACAGGGAAGACTGAAGCTTTCTTT. This gives the protein CATSERGTGKTEAFF. The chain is built from TRBV24-1 and TRBJ1-1, with 9 positions matching TRBD1. The V segment lost 4 bases and the J segment 5 bases; nucleotides outside the gene matches: 7. CDR1 is KGHDR, CDR2 SFDVKD, per germline. The CDR3 sequence is 15 residues long.

The V call is TRBV7-9, the J call TRBJ1-1; D not certain. Looked up from germline, CDR1 is SEHNR and CDR2 is FQNEAQ (reference sequence). The CDR3 contains 15 residues. V was cut by 5 bases and J by 0 bases, with 13 bases left in between. The CDR3 protein is CASSPPGVLNTEAFF. For the CDR3, the DNA is TGTGCCAGCAGCCCGCCTGGGGTCTTGAACACTGAAGCTTTCTTT.

V usage is TRBV4-2 and J usage is TRBJ1-1; D is ambiguous. V was trimmed by 0 bases and J by 5 bases, leaving 13 bases between them. The CDR3 runs 15 residues. The germline CDR1 and CDR2 sequences are LGHNA and YNFKEQ. The CDR3 nucleotides read TGTGCCAGCAGCCAAGATCTCGCGGGAGGGACTGAAGCTTTCTTT. Encoded protein: CASSQDLAGGTEAFF.

The chain joins TRBV7-2 to TRBJ1-5, with D possibly being TRBD1 (5 bases). Deletions cut 5 bases from V and 1 base from J, with 12 bases between. The CDR3 runs 15 residues. Germline loops: CDR1 SGHTA, CDR2 FQGNSA. CDR3 in DNA: TGTGCCAGCAGCCGGGGACGGTCCAGCAATCAGCCCCAGCATTTT. Encoded protein: CASSRGRSSNQPQHF.

In its sample, this clonotype was seen a few times. CDR3 bases: TGTGCCAGCAGTTACCGGGTAGCGGGAGAATACGAGCAGTACTTC. It yields the protein CASSYRVAGEYEQYF. The genes are TRBV6-6 and TRBJ2-7; TRBD2 aligns across 9 bases. V was clipped by 2 bases and J by 4 bases; unmatched bases: 6. CDR3 length equals 15 residues. The V gene's germline CDR1 is MNHNY and CDR2 SVGAGI (reference sequence).

This clonotype was seen only a few times. The chain has TRBV11-2 and TRBJ1-3, with 8 bases fitting TRBD1. The CDR3 is made up of 15 amino acids. V trimming: 5 bases; J trimming: 3 bases; junction bases outside the gene matches: 6. Germline CDR1 is SGHAT and CDR2 is FQNNGV. The CDR3 sequence is CASSPQGAYGNTIYF. Written as DNA, the CDR3 is TGTGCCAGCAGCCCCCAGGGGGCCTATGGAAACACCATATATTTT. The full variable domain, completed using reference TRBV11-2 and TRBJ1-3, is EAGVAQSPRYKIIEKRQSVAFWCNPISGHATLYWYQQILGQGPKLLIQFQNNGVVDDSQLPKDRFSAERLKGVDSTLKIQPAKLEDSAVYLCASSPQGAYGNTIYFGEGSWLTVV.